These T cell receptor beta chains were read from a single sample in a study of blood T cell repertoires in COVID-19. Assay used: immunoSEQ multiplex PCR; TCRdb lists only in-frame clones, some missing. Altogether under 170,000 clones are present, around 87% being singletons, with the ten largest covering roughly 4.5%. Input material: peripheral blood. These receptor sequences come from a woman aged 55-70 years with active or convalescent COVID-19. CDR3s include the opening cysteine and the closing phenylalanine or tryptophan. The order of the fields is D gene, clone size, V gene, J gene, CDR3 protein, CDR3 DNA. A D gene is named only where the DNA matches it firmly. The size entry is marked missing in some rows and otherwise reads once, few, many or a size class.

TRBD1,NA,TRBV12-3/TRBV12-4,TRBJ1-2,CASSDRAIYGYTF,TGTGCCAGCAGCGACAGGGCGATCTATGGCTACACCTTC
TRBD1,NA,TRBV30,TRBJ1-5,CAWSRQGDQPQHF,TGTGCCTGGAGTCGACAGGGGGATCAGCCCCAGCATTTT
TRBD2,NA,TRBV30,TRBJ2-7,CAWSRGGVSYEQYF,TGTGCCTGGAGTCGCGGGGGTGTCTCCTACGAGCAGTACTTC
TRBD2,NA,TRBV20-1,TRBJ2-3,CSASSGGKVLDTQYF,TGCAGTGCTAGTTCGGGGGGGAAGGTTTTGGATACGCAGTATTTT
NA,once,TRBV29-1,TRBJ2-1,CSVGLAYNEQFF,TGCAGCGTTGGACTAGCCTACAATGAGCAGTTCTTC
NA,NA,TRBV6-5,TRBJ2-2,CASSRGAGHTGELFF,TGTGCCAGCAGCCGGGGGGCAGGGCACACCGGGGAGCTGTTTTTT
NA,NA,TRBV5-1,TRBJ2-5,CASSFGQTQETQYF,TGCGCCAGCAGCTTTGGACAGACCCAAGAGACCCAGTACTTC
NA,NA,TRBV5-5,TRBJ2-7,CASSLDPPNEQYF,TGTGCCAGCAGCTTGGATCCGCCTAACGAGCAGTACTTC
NA,NA,TRBV18,TRBJ2-7,CASSPDQETEQYF,TGTGCCAGCTCACCAGACCAGGAAACCGAGCAGTACTTC
NA,NA,TRBV7-2,TRBJ1-1,CASSLIEGSTEAFF,TGTGCCAGCAGCTTAATAGAAGGGAGCACTGAAGCTTTCTTT
TRBD1,NA,TRBV29-1,TRBJ2-1,CSVRQGDYNEQFF,TGCAGCGTGAGACAGGGGGACTACAATGAGCAGTTCTTC
TRBD1,NA,TRBV30,TRBJ2-3,CACEGQPGDTQYF,TGTGCCTGTGAGGGACAGCCGGGGGATACGCAGTATTTT
NA,NA,TRBV7-8,TRBJ2-7,CASSLLQGARSSYEQYF,TGTGCCAGCAGCTTACTACAGGGCGCTCGCAGCTCCTACGAGCAGTACTTC
TRBD1,NA,TRBV30,TRBJ1-1,CAWSTRQGNTEAFF,TGTGCCTGGAGTACCCGACAGGGAAACACTGAAGCTTTCTTT
NA,NA,TRBV3-1/TRBV3-2,TRBJ1-5,CASSQDPFSNQPQHF,TGTGCCAGCAGCCAAGATCCGTTTTCCAATCAGCCCCAGCATTTT
NA,NA,TRBV19,TRBJ1-2,CASTPRGRGFRGYTF,TGTGCCAGTACGCCCCGGGGCAGGGGTTTTCGTGGCTACACCTTC
NA,NA,TRBV6-2/TRBV6-3,TRBJ1-3,CASSYPRLSGNTIYF,TGTGCCAGCAGTTACCCCCGACTCTCTGGAAACACCATATATTTT
NA,NA,TRBV6-5,TRBJ1-6,CASTLGRGYSPLHF,TGTGCCAGCACTTTGGGCAGGGGATATTCACCCCTCCACTTT
NA,NA,TRBV18,TRBJ1-1,CASSPAGGSTEAFF,TGTGCCAGCTCTCCGGCCGGGGGAAGCACTGAAGCTTTCTTT
NA,NA,TRBV6-5,TRBJ2-2,CASSSLGTGELFF,TGTGCCAGCAGTTCACTAGGGACCGGGGAGCTGTTTTTT
NA,NA,TRBV7-2,TRBJ2-2,CASSSPLVTGELFF,TGTGCCAGCAGCTCCCCCTTAGTCACCGGGGAGCTGTTTTTT
NA,NA,TRBV2,TRBJ1-6,CASSEHTTDSSSYNSPLHF,TGTGCCAGCAGTGAACATACGACAGACTCGAGCTCCTATAATTCACCCCTCCACTTT
NA,NA,TRBV6-1,TRBJ1-5,CASSETGGLGQPQHF,TGTGCCAGCAGTGAAACGGGGGGGCTTGGTCAGCCCCAGCATTTT
NA,NA,TRBV2,TRBJ1-5,CASSEGREGQPQHF,TGTGCCAGCAGTGAAGGCAGGGAGGGTCAGCCCCAGCATTTT
TRBD1,few,TRBV19,TRBJ2-1,CASRRDSSYNEQFF,TGTGCCAGTAGGAGGGACAGCTCCTACAATGAGCAGTTCTTC
TRBD1,NA,TRBV2,TRBJ1-4,CASRDRPQPGQIMKLFF,TGTGCCAGCAGGGATCGCCCGCAACCGGGACAGATAATGAAACTGTTTTTT
NA,NA,TRBV7-8,TRBJ1-2,CASSLNVDYYGYTF,TGTGCCAGCAGCTTAAATGTGGACTACTATGGCTACACCTTC
NA,few,TRBV30,TRBJ2-7,CAWSVVQGGEQYF,TGTGCCTGGAGTGTCGTACAGGGAGGGGAGCAGTACTTC
NA,NA,TRBV21-1,TRBJ1-3,CASSHPERGAPGSGNTIYF,TGTGCCAGCAGCCACCCCGAACGGGGGGCCCCCGGCTCTGGAAACACCATATATTTT
NA,NA,TRBV25-1,TRBJ2-2,CASSELQYDTGELFF,TGTGCCAGCAGTGAATTACAGTATGACACCGGGGAGCTGTTTTTT
TRBD1,NA,TRBV18,TRBJ2-3,CASSLQGATDTQYF,TGTGCCAGCTCTCTACAGGGGGCGACAGATACGCAGTATTTT
NA,NA,TRBV11-3,TRBJ1-3,CASSREGDTIYF,TGTGCCAGCAGTAGAGAAGGGGACACCATATATTTT
TRBD2,NA,TRBV3-1/TRBV3-2,TRBJ2-1,CASSRERGVYNEQFF,TGTGCCAGCAGCCGGGAGCGGGGGGTCTACAATGAGCAGTTCTTC
TRBD2,NA,TRBV5-1,TRBJ2-1,CASSSAGDFYNEQFF,TGCGCCAGCAGCTCAGCGGGGGACTTCTACAATGAGCAGTTCTTC
NA,NA,TRBV3-1/TRBV3-2,TRBJ2-1,CASSQGSHSSSYNEQFF,TGTGCCAGCAGCCAAGGTTCGCACAGTAGCTCCTACAATGAGCAGTTCTTC
TRBD2,NA,TRBV6-2/TRBV6-3,TRBJ2-1,CASSPAGGNYNEQFF,TGTGCCAGCAGTCCAGCGGGGGGGAACTACAATGAGCAGTTCTTC
TRBD2,NA,TRBV10-3,TRBJ2-5,CAISDARGGETQYF,TGTGCCATCAGTGATGCTCGGGGAGGGGAGACCCAGTACTTC
TRBD2,many,TRBV4-3,TRBJ2-1,CASSRASGGADEQFF,TGCGCCAGCAGCCGAGCTAGCGGGGGGGCTGATGAGCAGTTCTTC
NA,NA,TRBV2,TRBJ2-3,CASSDSAGQYF,TGTGCCAGCAGTGATTCCGCGGGGCAGTATTTT
NA,few,TRBV3-1/TRBV3-2,TRBJ2-5,CASSQVIGWETQYF,TGTGCCAGCAGCCAAGTAATCGGGTGGGAGACCCAGTACTTC
TRBD1,NA,TRBV13,TRBJ1-1,CASSLGTGITEAFF,TGTGCCAGCAGCTTGGGGACAGGGATAACTGAAGCTTTCTTT
NA,NA,TRBV5-8,TRBJ1-6,CASSLSAGMNSPLHF,TGTGCCAGCAGCTTGTCGGCAGGGATGAATTCACCCCTCCACTTT
NA,NA,TRBV9,TRBJ2-1,CASSAVMSSYNEQFF,TGTGCCAGCAGCGCGGTCATGAGCTCCTACAATGAGCAGTTCTTC
NA,once,TRBV5-3,TRBJ2-5,CARSRYRRGLKTQYF,TGTGCCAGAAGCCGTTATAGGAGGGGCTTGAAGACCCAGTACTTC
TRBD2,NA,TRBV5-1,TRBJ2-5,CASSLAGGGAGETQYF,TGCGCCAGCAGCTTGGCCGGCGGGGGGGCCGGAGAGACCCAGTACTTC
NA,NA,TRBV19,TRBJ1-5,CASRRAERNQPQHF,TGTGCCAGTCGGAGGGCAGAAAGAAATCAGCCCCAGCATTTT
NA,NA,TRBV4-1,TRBJ2-5,CASSQWASETQYF,TGCGCCAGCAGCCAATGGGCCTCGGAGACCCAGTACTTC
TRBD1,NA,TRBV18,TRBJ1-6,CASSSAGGTPYNSPLHF,TGTGCCAGCTCATCGGCAGGGGGTACACCCTATAATTCACCCCTCCACTTT
NA,NA,TRBV15,TRBJ1-2,CATSRDQVALGYTF,TGTGCCACCAGCAGAGATCAGGTTGCTTTGGGCTACACCTTC
NA,NA,TRBV3-1/TRBV3-2,TRBJ1-3,CASSLRGGSIYF,TGTGCCAGCAGCCTACGAGGAGGGTCCATATATTTT
NA,NA,TRBV4-3,TRBJ1-1,CASSQVFGGLNTEAFF,TGCGCCAGCAGCCAAGTATTCGGGGGACTGAACACTGAAGCTTTCTTT
NA,NA,TRBV14,TRBJ1-1,CASSQLMNTEAFF,TGTGCCAGCAGCCAGTTAATGAACACTGAAGCTTTCTTT
TRBD1,NA,TRBV7-9,TRBJ1-4,CATRDRDGEKLFF,TGTGCCACCCGGGACAGGGATGGTGAAAAACTGTTTTTT
NA,NA,TRBV4-1,TRBJ1-4,CASSQVGLQGKRSEKLFF,TGCGCCAGCAGCCAAGTCGGGCTTCAGGGCAAACGAAGTGAAAAACTGTTTTTT
TRBD1,NA,TRBV12-5,TRBJ1-2,CASGPGQGASRGYTF,TGTGCTAGTGGCCCCGGACAGGGGGCGTCGCGGGGCTACACCTTC
TRBD1,NA,TRBV14,TRBJ1-2,CASSRSRQGDYGYTF,TGTGCCAGCAGCCGAAGTCGACAGGGGGACTATGGCTACACCTTC
TRBD1,NA,TRBV19,TRBJ1-5,CASQNRDRGFDQPQHF,TGTGCCAGTCAAAACCGGGACAGGGGTTTCGATCAGCCCCAGCATTTT